This TCR beta chain is drawn from a study of circulating CD8 cells and anti-PD-1 response in melanoma. Sorting of live CD3+CD8+TCRalphabeta+ cells by PD-1 and/or TIGIT gave four subsets. The QIAseq Immune Repertoire TCR panel built the libraries from around 15 ng of total RNA. TCRdb re-called the reads through MiXCR, storing one row per CDR3 protein. The top ten hold approximately 39% of the sample, which has about 530 distinct CDR3 sequences, roughly 7.9% seen once. CDR1 and CDR2 from the germline V gene are MNHEY and SVGAGI. V lost 6 bases and J lost 2; bases outside the gene matches: 5. This CDR3 is built from 14 residues. This clonotype is categorized as medium-sized. What it binds is not known. Study observations and caveats: Experiments were generally run without replicates. Published repertoire comparisons used only baseline and M1 samples from a small cohort with few responders. DNEG was most diverse; TIGIT repertoires were least diverse. Subset repertoires were largely private at M1, with under 7% shared.

Here the sequenced sample was CD8+ T cells from PBMCs, taken at baseline or after one month of anti-PD-1 therapy (not recorded which). This clonotype was sampled from a human donor with melanoma. The V call is TRBV6-5, the J call TRBJ2-7; 9 nucleotides align to TRBD1. In DNA, the CDR3 is TGTGCCAGCAGCCCGGGACAGGGTGCCTACGAGCAGTACTTC. It encodes CASSPGQGAYEQYF.